A single sample gave rise to the 5 T cell receptor beta chains below, sequenced in a study of blood T cell repertoires in COVID-19. Produced via immunoSEQ multiplex PCR; TCRdb's table is partial and in-frame only. Of about 160,000 clones detected, approximately 84% appear once; the ten largest clones hold about 24%. The sample was peripheral blood. All receptors come from a woman older than 75 with acute or convalescent COVID-19.

This clone was seen a handful of times. V and J are TRBV7-7 and TRBJ2-1; TRBD2 matches at 10 bases. V was clipped by 5 bases and J by 3 bases; unmatched bases: 10. The germline V gene has CDR1 SSHAT and CDR2 FNYEAQ (reference sequence). There are 17 residues in the CDR3. CDR3 DNA: TGTGCCAGCAGCCCCACCTTAGCGGGAGGTAACTACAATGAGCAGTTCTTC. The encoded protein is CASSPTLAGGNYNEQFF.

The rearrangement links TRBV18 to TRBJ1-1, with 10 bases aligning to TRBD1. The CDR3 has 13 amino acids. Per the germline V gene, CDR1 is KGHSH and CDR2 is LQKENI. Losses at the gene ends were 3 bases for V and 10 bases for J; bases not matched to a gene: 5. This CDR3 reads CASSPGTGEAAFF. CDR3 in DNA: TGTGCCAGCTCACCTGGGACAGGGGAGGCAGCTTTCTTT.

V is TRBV7-8 and J is TRBJ2-1; 7 bases are shared with TRBD2. This CDR3 region has 16 residues. Germline CDR1 reads SGHVS; CDR2 reads FQNEAQ. The J segment lost 2 bases and the V segment lost 0 bases, leaving 4 bases of the junction unmatched. CDR3 region: CASSLAGGLTYNEQFF. DNA for the CDR3: TGTGCCAGCAGCTTAGCGGGAGGGTTGACCTACAATGAGCAGTTCTTC. Full variable domain (remainder filled in from reference TRBV7-8 and TRBJ2-1): GAGVSQSPRYKVAKRGQDVALRCDPISGHVSLFWYQQALGQGPEFLTYFQNEAQLDKSGLPSDRFFAERPEGSVSTLKIQRTQQEDSAVYLCASSLAGGLTYNEQFFGPGTRLTVL.

The chain joins TRBV5-4 to TRBJ2-3, with D maybe TRBD2 (6 bases). With 2 bases removed from V and 4 bases from J, the gap between germline ends came to 14 bases. CDR1 SGHNT and CDR2 YYREEE come from the germline V gene (reference sequence). The CDR3 extends over 15 amino acids. The CDR3 protein is CASSFRRGEADTQYF. In nucleotides, the CDR3 is TGTGCCAGCAGCTTCAGGCGGGGCGAGGCAGATACGCAGTATTTT. Based on the CDR3 plus reference TRBV5-4 and TRBJ2-3, the full variable domain is ETGVTQSPTHLIKTRGQQVTLRCSSQSGHNTVSWYQQALGQGPQFIFQYYREEENGRGNFPPRFSGLQFPNYSSELNVNALELDDSALYLCASSFRRGEADTQYFGPGTRLTVL.

The genes are TRBV5-4 and TRBJ2-5; 10 bases align to TRBD2. Trimming at V came to 4 bases and at J to 5 bases, leaving 8 bases not matched to a gene. Germline V lookup: CDR1 SGHNT, CDR2 YYREEE (reference sequence). CDR3 length: 15 residues. CDR3 bases: TGTGCCAGCAGCCCAACTCTAGCGGGAGTGGAGACCCAGTACTTC. It codes for CASSPTLAGVETQYF.